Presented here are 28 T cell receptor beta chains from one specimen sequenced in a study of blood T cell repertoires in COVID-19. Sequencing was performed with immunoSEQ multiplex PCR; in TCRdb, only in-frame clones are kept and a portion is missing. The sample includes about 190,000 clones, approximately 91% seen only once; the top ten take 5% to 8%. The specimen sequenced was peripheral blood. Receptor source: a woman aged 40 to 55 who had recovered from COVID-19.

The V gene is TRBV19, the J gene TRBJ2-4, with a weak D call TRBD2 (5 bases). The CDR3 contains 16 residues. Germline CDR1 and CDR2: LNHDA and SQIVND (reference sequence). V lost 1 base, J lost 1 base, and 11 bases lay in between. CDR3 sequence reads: CASSIGGMGAKNIQYF. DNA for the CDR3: TGTGCCAGTAGTATAGGAGGGATGGGCGCCAAAAACATTCAGTACTTC.

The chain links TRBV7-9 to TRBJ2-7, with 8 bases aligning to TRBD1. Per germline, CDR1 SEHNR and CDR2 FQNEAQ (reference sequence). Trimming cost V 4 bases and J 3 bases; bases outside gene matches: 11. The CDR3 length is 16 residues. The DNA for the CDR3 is TGTGCCAGCAGCTCCTCGCTGACAGGGGTGTACTACGAGCAGTACTTC. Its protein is CASSSSLTGVYYEQYF.

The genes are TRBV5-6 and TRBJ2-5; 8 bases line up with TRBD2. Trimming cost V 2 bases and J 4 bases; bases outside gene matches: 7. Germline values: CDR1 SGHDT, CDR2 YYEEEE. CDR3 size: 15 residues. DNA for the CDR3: TGTGCCAGCAGCTTCGCTCCGGGACTAGGAGAGACCCAGTACTTC. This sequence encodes CASSFAPGLGETQYF.

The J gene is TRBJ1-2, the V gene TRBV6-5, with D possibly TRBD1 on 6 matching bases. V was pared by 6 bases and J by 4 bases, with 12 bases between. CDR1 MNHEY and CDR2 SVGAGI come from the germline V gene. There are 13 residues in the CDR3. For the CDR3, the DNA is TGTGCCAGCAGGGACAGAAACTCCTATGGCTACACCTTC. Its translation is CASRDRNSYGYTF.

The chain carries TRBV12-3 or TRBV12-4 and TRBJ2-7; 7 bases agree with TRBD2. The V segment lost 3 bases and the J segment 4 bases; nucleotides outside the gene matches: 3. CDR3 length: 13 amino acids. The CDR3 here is CASSFGSGYEQYF. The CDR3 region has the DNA TGTGCCAGCAGTTTTGGTAGCGGGTACGAGCAGTACTTC.

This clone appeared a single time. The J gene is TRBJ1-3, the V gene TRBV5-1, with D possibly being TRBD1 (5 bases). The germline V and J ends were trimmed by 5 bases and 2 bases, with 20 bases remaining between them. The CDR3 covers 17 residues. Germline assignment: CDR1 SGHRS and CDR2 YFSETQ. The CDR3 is CASSERVGAGTGNTIYF. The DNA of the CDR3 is TGCGCCAGCAGTGAAAGAGTTGGGGCAGGGACTGGAAACACCATATATTTT.

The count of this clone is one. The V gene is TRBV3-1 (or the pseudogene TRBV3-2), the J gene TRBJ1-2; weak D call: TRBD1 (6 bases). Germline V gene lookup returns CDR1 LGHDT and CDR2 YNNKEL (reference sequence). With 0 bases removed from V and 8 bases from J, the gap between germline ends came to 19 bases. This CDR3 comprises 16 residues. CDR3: CASSQDWGQGSSGYTF. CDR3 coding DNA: TGTGCCAGCAGCCAAGATTGGGGGCAGGGGTCTTCGGGCTACACCTTC.

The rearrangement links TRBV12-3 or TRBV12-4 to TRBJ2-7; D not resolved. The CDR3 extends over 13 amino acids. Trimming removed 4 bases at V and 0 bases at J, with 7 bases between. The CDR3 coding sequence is TGTGCCAGCAGTTCCCCGGGCTCCTACGAGCAGTACTTC. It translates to CASSSPGSYEQYF.

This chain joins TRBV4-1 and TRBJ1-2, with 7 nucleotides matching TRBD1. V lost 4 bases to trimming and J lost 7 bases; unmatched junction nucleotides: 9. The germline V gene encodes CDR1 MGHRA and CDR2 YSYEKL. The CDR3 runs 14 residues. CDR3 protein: CASSPEDRVGGYTF. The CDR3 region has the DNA TGCGCCAGCAGCCCGGAAGACAGGGTGGGTGGCTACACCTTC.

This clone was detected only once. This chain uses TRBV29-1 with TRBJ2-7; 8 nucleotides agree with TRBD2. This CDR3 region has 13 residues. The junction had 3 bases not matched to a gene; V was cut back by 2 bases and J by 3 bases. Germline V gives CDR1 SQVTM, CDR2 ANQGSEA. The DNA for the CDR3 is TGCAGCGTTGAAAGAGCGGGAGACTACGAGCAGTACTTC. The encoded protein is CSVERAGDYEQYF.

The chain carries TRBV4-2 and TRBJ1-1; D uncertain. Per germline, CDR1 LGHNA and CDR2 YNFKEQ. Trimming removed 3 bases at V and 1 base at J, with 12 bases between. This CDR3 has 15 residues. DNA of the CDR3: TGTGCCAGCAGCCATGCGGAGGGTGGGAACACTGAAGCTTTCTTT. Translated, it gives CASSHAEGGNTEAFF.

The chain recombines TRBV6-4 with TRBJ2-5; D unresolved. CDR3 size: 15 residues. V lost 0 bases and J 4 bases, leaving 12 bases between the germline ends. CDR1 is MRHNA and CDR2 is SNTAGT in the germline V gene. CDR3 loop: CASSDSRLAPETQYF. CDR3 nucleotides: TGTGCCAGCAGTGACTCGAGGTTGGCGCCAGAGACCCAGTACTTC.

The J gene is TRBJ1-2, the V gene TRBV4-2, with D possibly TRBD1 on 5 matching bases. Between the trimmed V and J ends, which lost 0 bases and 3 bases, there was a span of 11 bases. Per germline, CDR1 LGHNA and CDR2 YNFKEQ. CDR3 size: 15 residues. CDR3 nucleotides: TGTGCCAGCAGCCAAGATAGGAAGGGGCACTATGGCTACACCTTC. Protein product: CASSQDRKGHYGYTF.

As DNA, the CDR3 is TGTGCCAGTAGCCGCGGGGTGTCCGGCTACACCTTC. It yields the protein CASSRGVSGYTF. The rearrangement uses TRBV28 and TRBJ1-2; D gene uncertain. The V and J ends lost 9 bases and 8 bases respectively, with 16 bases between them. The CDR3 consists of 12 residues. CDR1 is MDHEN and CDR2 is SYDVKM in the germline V gene.

The CDR3 nucleotides are TGTGCCAGCAGCCAAGAAATAGCGGGAGGGCCAACGAACACCGGGGAGCTGTTTTTT. It is translated as CASSQEIAGGPTNTGELFF. The chain carries TRBV3-1 (or the pseudogene TRBV3-2) and TRBJ2-2; 11 nucleotides agree with TRBD2. V lost 0 bases, J lost 0 bases, and 6 bases stayed unmatched. Germline V gene data show CDR1 as LGHDT and CDR2 as YNNKEL (reference sequence). The CDR3 is 19 residues long.

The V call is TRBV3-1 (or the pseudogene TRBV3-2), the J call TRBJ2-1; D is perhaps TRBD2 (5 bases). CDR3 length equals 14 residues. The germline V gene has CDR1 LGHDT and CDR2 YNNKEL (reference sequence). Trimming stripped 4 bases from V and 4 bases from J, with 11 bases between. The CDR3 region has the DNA TGTGCCAGCAGCCCCACGGGCGGGTACAATGAGCAGTTCTTC. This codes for CASSPTGGYNEQFF.

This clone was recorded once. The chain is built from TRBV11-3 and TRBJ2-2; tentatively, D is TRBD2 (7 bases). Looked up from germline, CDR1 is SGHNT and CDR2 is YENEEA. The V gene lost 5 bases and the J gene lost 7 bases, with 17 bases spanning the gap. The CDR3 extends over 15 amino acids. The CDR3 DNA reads TGTGCCAGCAGCCTAATCGGGGGGCCCAACGGGGAGCTGTTTTTT. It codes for CASSLIGGPNGELFF.

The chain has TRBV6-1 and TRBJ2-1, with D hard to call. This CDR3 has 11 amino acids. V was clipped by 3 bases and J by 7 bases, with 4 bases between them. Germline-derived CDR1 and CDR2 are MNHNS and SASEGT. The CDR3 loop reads CASSERNEQFF. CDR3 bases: TGTGCCAGCAGTGAGAGGAATGAGCAGTTCTTC.

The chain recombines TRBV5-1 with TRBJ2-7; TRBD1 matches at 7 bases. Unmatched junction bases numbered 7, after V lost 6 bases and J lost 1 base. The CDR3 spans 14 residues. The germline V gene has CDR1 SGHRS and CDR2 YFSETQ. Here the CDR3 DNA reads TGCGCCAGCACCCCACAGGGGAATTCCTACGAGCAGTACTTC. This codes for CASTPQGNSYEQYF.

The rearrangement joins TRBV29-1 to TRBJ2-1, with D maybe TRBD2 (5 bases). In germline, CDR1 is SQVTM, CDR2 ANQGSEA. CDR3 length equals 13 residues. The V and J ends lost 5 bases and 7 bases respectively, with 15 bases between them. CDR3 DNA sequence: TGCAGCGTTCCCCGCGCGGGCGGAAATGAGCAGTTCTTC. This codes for CSVPRAGGNEQFF.

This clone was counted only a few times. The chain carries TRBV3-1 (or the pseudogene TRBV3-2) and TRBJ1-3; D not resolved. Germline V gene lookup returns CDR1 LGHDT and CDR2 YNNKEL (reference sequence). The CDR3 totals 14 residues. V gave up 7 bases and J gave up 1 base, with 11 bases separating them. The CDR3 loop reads CASNTGRSGNTIYF. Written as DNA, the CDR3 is TGTGCCAGCAATACCGGGAGGTCTGGAAACACCATATATTTT.

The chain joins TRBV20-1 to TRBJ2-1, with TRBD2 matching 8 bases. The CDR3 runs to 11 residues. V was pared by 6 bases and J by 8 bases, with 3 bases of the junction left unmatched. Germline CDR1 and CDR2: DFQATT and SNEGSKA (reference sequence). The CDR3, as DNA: TGCAGTGCCGGGGGGGGCCATGAGCAGTTCTTC. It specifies CSAGGGHEQFF.

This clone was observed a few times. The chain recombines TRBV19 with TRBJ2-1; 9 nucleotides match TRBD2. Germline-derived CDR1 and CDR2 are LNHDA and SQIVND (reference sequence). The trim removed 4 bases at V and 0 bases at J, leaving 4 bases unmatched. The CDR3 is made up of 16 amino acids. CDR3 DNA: TGTGCCAGTAGTAGGATTAGCGGGAGCTCCTACAATGAGCAGTTCTTC. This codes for CASSRISGSSYNEQFF. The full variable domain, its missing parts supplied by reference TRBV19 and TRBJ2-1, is DGGITQSPKYLFRKEGQNVTLSCEQNLNHDAMYWYRQDPGQGLRLIYYSQIVNDFQKGDIAEGYSVSREKKESFPLTVTSAQKNPTAFYLCASSRISGSSYNEQFFGPGTRLTVL.

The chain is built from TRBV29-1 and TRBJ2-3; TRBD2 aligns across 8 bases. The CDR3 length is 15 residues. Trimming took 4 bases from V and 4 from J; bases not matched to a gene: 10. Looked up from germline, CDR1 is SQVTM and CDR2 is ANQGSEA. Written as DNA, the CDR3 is TGCAGCGTTGGGTTTTCCGGGAGGGCTTCAGATACGCAGTATTTT. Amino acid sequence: CSVGFSGRASDTQYF.

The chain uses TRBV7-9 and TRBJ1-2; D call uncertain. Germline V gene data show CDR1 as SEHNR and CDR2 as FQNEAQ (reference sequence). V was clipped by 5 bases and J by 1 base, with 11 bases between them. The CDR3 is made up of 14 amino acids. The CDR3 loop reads CASSGGGGNYGYTF. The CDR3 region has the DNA TGTGCCAGCAGCGGCGGAGGAGGTAACTATGGCTACACCTTC.

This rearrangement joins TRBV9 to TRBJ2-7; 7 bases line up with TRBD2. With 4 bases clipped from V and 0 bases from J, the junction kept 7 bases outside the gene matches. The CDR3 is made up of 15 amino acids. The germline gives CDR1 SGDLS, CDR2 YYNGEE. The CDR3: CASSSELACSYEQYF. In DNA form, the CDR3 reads TGTGCCAGCAGCTCCGAACTAGCGTGCTCCTACGAGCAGTACTTC.

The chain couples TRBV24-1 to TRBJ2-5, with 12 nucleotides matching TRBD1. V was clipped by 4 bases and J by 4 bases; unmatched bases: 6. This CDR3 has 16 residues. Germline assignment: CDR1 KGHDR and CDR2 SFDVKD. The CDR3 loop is CATSDSGTGGGETQYF. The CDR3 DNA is TGTGCCACCAGTGACTCCGGGACAGGGGGCGGAGAGACCCAGTACTTC.

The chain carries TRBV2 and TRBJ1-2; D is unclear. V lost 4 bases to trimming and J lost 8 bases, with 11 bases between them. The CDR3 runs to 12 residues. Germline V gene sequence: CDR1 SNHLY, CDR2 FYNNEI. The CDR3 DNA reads TGTGCCAGCAGTGTAGAGGGATCCGGCTACACCTTC. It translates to CASSVEGSGYTF. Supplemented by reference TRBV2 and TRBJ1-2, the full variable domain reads EPEVTQTPSHQVTQMGQEVILRCVPISNHLYFYWYRQILGQKVEFLVSFYNNEISEKSEIFDDQFSVERPDGSNFTLKIRSTKLEDSAMYFCASSVEGSGYTFGSGTRLTVV.